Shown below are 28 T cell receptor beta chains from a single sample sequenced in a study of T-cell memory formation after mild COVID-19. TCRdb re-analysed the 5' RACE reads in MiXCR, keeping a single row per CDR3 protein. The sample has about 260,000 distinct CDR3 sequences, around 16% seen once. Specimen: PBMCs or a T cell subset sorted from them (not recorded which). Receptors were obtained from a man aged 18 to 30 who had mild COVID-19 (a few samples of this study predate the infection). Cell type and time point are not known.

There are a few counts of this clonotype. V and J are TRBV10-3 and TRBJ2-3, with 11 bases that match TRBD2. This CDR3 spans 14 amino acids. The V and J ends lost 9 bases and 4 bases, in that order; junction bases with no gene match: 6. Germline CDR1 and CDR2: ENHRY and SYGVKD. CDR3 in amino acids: CAILAGVQSDTQYF. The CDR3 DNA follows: TGTGCCATACTAGCGGGGGTGCAGTCAGATACGCAGTATTTT.

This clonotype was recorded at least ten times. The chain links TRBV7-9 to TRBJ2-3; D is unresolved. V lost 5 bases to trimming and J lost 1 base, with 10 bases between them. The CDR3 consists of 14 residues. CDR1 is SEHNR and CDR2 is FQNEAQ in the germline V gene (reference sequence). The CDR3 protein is CASSIQSRTDTQYF. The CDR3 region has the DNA TGTGCCAGCAGCATACAGTCACGCACAGATACGCAGTATTTT. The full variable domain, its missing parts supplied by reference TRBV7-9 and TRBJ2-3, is DTGVSQNPRHKITKRGQNVTFRCDPISEHNRLYWYRQTLGQGPEFLTYFQNEAQLEKSRLLSDRFSAERPKGSFSTLEIQRTEQGDSAMYLCASSIQSRTDTQYFGPGTRLTVL.

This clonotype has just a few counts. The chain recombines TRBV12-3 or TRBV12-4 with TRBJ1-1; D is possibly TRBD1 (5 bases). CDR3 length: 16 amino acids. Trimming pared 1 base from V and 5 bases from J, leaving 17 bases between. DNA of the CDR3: TGTGCCAGCAGTTTAGAGGCAGGCCCGGGGGGGACTGAAGCTTTCTTT. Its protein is CASSLEAGPGGTEAFF.

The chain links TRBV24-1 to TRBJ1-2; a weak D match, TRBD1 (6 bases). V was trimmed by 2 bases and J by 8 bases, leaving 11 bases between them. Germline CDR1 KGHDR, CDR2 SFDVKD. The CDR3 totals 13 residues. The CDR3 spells CATSDWTATGYTF. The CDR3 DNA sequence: TGTGCCACCAGTGATTGGACAGCCACGGGCTACACCTTC.

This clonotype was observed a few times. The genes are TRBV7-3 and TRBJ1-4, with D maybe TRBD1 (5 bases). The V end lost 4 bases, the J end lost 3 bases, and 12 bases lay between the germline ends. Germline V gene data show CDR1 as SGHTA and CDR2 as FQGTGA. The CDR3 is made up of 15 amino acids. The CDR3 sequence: CASSYGAGANEKLFF. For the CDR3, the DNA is TGTGCCAGCAGCTATGGGGCAGGCGCTAATGAAAAACTGTTTTTT.

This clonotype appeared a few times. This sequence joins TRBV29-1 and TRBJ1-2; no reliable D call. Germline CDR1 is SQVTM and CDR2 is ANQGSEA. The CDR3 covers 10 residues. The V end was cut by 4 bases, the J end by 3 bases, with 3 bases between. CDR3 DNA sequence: TGCAGCGTTGCCGACTATGGCTACACCTTC. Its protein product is CSVADYGYTF. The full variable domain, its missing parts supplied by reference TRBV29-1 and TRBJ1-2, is SAVISQKPSRDICQRGTSLTIQCQVDSQVTMMFWYRQQPGQSLTLIATANQGSEATYESGFVIDKFPISRPNLTFSTLTVSNMSPEDSSIYLCSVADYGYTFGSGTRLTVV.

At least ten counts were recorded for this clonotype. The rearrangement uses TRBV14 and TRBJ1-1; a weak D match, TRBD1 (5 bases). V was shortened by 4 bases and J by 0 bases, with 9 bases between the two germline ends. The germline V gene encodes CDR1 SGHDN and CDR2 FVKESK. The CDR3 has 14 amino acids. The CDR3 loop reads CASSPRGVNTEAFF. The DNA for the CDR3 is TGTGCCAGCAGCCCAAGAGGGGTGAACACTGAAGCTTTCTTT.

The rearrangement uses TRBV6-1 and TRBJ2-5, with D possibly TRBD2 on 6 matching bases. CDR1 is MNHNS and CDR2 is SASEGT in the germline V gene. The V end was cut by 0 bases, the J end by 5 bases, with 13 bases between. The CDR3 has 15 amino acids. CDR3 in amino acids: CASSEARGAGETQYF. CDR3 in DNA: TGTGCCAGCAGTGAAGCCCGGGGCGCGGGGGAGACCCAGTACTTC.

This CDR3 reads CASSLPRTKSYEQYF. The CDR3, as DNA: TGTGCCAGCAGCTTACCTAGGACCAAATCCTACGAGCAGTACTTC. The chain has TRBV5-6 and TRBJ2-7; D is ambiguous. Germline CDR1 reads SGHDT; CDR2 reads YYEEEE. This CDR3 has 15 residues. The V gene lost 2 bases and the J gene lost 1 base, with 13 bases spanning the gap.

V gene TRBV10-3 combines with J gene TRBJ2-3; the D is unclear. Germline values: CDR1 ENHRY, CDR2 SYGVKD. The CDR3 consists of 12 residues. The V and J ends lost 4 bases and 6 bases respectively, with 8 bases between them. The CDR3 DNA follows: TGTGCCATCAGTGGGGCTCAGGATACGCAGTATTTT. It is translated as CAISGAQDTQYF.

CDR3 DNA sequence: TGTGCCAGCAGTTACACCTCCACAGGGGGTAGCGCAAAACTGTTTTTT. Protein: CASSYTSTGGSAKLFF. The chain recombines TRBV6-5 with TRBJ1-4; 8 nucleotides align to TRBD1. Germline-derived CDR1 and CDR2 are MNHEY and SVGAGI. The CDR3 sequence is 16 residues long. The J segment lost 10 bases and the V segment lost 2 bases, leaving 12 bases of the junction unmatched.

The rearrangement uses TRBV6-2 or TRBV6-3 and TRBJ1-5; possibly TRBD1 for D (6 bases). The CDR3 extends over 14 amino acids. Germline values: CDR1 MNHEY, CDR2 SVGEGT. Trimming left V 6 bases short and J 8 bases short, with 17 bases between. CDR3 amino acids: CASSLGHRSKPQHF. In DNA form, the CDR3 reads TGTGCCAGCAGCCTGGGACATAGAAGTAAGCCCCAGCATTTT.

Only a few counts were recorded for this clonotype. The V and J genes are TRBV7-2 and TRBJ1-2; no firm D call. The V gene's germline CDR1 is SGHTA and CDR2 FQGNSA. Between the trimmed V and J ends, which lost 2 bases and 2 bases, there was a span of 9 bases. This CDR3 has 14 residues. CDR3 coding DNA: TGTGCCAGCAGCTTATTTCCGGACAACTATGGCTACACCTTC. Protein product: CASSLFPDNYGYTF.

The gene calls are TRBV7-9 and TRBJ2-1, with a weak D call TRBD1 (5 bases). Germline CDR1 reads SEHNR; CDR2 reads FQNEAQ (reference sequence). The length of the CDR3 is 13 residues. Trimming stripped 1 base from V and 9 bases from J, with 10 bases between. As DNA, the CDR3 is TGTGCCAGCAGCTTAGTAATGCAGGGTGAGCAGTTCTTC. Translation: CASSLVMQGEQFF.

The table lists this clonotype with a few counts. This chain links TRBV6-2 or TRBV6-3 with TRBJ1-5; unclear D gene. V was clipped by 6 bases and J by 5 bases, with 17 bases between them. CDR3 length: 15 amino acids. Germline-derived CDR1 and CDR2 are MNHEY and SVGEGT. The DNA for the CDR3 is TGTGCCAGCAGCCCAGCGGTGGGGTATTATCAGCCCCAGCATTTT. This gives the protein CASSPAVGYYQPQHF.

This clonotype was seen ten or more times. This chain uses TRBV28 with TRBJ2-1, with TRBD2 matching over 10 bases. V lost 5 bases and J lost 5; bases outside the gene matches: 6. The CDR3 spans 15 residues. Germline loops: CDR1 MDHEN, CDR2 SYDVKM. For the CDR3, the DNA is TGTGCCAGCAGTCTGATAGCGGGGGGACACAATGAGCAGTTCTTC. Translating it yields CASSLIAGGHNEQFF.

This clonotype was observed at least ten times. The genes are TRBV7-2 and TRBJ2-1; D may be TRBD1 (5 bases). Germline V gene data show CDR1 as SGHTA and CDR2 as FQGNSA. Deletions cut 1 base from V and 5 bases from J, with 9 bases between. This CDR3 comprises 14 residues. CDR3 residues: CASSLVGADNEQFF. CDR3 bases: TGTGCCAGCAGCTTAGTTGGGGCGGACAATGAGCAGTTCTTC.

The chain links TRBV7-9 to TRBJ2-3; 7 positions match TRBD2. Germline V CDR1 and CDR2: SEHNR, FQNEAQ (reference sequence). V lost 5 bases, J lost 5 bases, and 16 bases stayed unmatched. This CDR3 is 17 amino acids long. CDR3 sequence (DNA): TGTGCCAGCAGCCTACCTTTCGGGACTACAGCCGTAGATACGCAGTATTTT. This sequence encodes CASSLPFGTTAVDTQYF.

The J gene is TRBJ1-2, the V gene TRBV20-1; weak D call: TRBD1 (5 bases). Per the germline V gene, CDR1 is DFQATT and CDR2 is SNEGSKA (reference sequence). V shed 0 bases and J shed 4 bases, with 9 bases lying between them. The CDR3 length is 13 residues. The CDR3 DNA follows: TGCAGTGCTAGAGATCCAGGGAGCTATGGCTACACCTTC. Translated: CSARDPGSYGYTF.

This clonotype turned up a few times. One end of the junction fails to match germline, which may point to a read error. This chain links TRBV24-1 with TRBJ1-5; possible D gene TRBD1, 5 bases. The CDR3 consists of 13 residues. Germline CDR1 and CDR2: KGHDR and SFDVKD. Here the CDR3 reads CATSDLFGGSLDF. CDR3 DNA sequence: TGTGCCACCAGTGATTTGTTTGGGGGATCCCTGGATTTT.

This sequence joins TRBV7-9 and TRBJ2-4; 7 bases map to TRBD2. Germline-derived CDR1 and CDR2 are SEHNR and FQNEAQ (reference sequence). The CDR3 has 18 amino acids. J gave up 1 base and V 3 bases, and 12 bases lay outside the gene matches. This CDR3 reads CASSFKRGTGGAKNIQYF. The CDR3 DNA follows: TGTGCCAGCAGCTTTAAGCGGGGAACAGGAGGGGCCAAAAACATTCAGTACTTC.

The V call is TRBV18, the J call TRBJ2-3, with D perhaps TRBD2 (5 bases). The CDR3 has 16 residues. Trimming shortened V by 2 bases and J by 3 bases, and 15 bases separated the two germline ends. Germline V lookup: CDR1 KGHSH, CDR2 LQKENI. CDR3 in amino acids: CASSPYLAIRTDTQYF. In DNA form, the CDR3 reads TGTGCCAGCTCACCATACTTAGCGATAAGGACAGATACGCAGTATTTT.

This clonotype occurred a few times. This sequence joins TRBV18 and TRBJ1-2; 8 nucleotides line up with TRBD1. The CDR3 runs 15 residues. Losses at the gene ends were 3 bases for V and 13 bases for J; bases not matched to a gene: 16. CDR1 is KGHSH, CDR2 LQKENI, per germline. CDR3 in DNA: TGTGCCAGCTCACCTACAGCCGAGGGACAGGCACTACGCACCTTC. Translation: CASSPTAEGQALRTF.

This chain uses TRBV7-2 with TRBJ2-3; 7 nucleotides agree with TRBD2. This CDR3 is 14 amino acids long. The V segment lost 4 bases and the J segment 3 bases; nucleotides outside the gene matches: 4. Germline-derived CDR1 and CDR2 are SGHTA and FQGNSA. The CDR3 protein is CASSSLLATDTQYF. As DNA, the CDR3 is TGTGCCAGCAGCTCGTTACTAGCGACAGATACGCAGTATTTT.

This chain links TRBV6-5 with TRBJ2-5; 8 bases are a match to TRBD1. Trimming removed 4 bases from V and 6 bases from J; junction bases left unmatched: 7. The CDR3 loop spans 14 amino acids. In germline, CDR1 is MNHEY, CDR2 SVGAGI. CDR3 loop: CASSSAGGIKTQYF. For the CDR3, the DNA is TGTGCCAGCAGTTCGGCAGGGGGCATAAAGACCCAGTACTTC.

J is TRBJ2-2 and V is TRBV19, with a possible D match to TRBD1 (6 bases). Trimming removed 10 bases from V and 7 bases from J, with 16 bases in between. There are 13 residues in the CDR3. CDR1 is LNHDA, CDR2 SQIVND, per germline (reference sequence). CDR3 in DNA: TGTGCCACCAGACACAGGGTTGGCGGGGAGCTGTTTTTT. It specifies CATRHRVGGELFF. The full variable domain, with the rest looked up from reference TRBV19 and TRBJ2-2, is DGGITQSPKYLFRKEGQNVTLSCEQNLNHDAMYWYRQDPGQGLRLIYYSQIVNDFQKGDIAEGYSVSREKKESFPLTVTSAQKNPTAFYLCATRHRVGGELFFGEGSRLTVL.

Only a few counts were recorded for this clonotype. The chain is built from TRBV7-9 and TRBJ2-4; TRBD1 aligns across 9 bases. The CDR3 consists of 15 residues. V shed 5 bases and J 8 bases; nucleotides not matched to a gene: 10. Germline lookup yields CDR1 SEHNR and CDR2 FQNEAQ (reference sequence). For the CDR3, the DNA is TGTGCCAGCAGCCCGCCGGGACAGGGAGTTTACATTCAGTACTTC. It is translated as CASSPPGQGVYIQYF.

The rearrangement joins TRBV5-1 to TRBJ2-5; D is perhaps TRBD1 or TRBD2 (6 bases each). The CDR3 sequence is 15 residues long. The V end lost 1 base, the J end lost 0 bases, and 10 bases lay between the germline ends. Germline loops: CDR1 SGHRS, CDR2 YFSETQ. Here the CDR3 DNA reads TGCGCCAGCAGCTTGACCGGGGGCTACCAAGAGACCCAGTACTTC. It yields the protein CASSLTGGYQETQYF.